The next 9 T cell receptor beta chains were all read from a single sample in a study of T cell changes during pregnancy in multiple sclerosis. The data were produced by immunoSEQ multiplex PCR, yet TCRdb's version contains in-frame clones alone and is incomplete. Of about 130,000 clones in the sample, 90% to 96% are singletons; the top ten hold around 0.46%. The sample consisted of peripheral blood, taken after pregnancy. Every receptor here comes from a female donor with multiple sclerosis, enrolled in a pregnancy study.

V usage is TRBV7-8 and J usage is TRBJ2-5; TRBD1 matches 11 bases. Per the germline V gene, CDR1 is SGHVS and CDR2 is FQNEAQ. CDR3 size: 15 residues. The trim removed 8 bases at V and 2 bases at J, leaving 7 bases unmatched. CDR3 in DNA: TGTGCCAGCCTCGGACAGGGGGCGCAGCAAGAGACCCAGTACTTC. Protein sequence: CASLGQGAQQETQYF.

This clone was counted a single time. The chain employs TRBV9 and TRBJ1-3; perhaps TRBD1 as D (5 bases). In germline, CDR1 is SGDLS, CDR2 YYNGEE. V lost 1 base to trimming and J lost 4 bases, with 12 bases between them. The CDR3 sequence is 15 residues long. The CDR3: CASSVTTDPGNTIYF. The CDR3 bases are TGTGCCAGCAGCGTAACGACAGATCCCGGAAACACCATATATTTT.

In nucleotides, the CDR3 is TGCGCCAGCAGCTGGACTAGCGGAAGCTCCTACGAGCAGTACTTC. Translating it yields CASSWTSGSSYEQYF. The chain recombines TRBV5-1 with TRBJ2-7; 10 bases fit TRBD2. Germline lookup yields CDR1 SGHRS and CDR2 YFSETQ. The junction had 3 bases not matched to a gene; V was cut back by 3 bases and J by 0 bases. The CDR3 is made up of 15 amino acids.

The V call is TRBV11-2, the J call TRBJ2-3; the D gene is possibly TRBD2 (5 bases). The length of the CDR3 is 15 residues. Germline-derived CDR1 and CDR2 are SGHAT and FQNNGV. The ends were cut back, 5 bases at V and 6 bases at J, with 18 bases in the middle. Here the CDR3 reads CASSPRLARADTQYF. The CDR3 nucleotides read TGTGCCAGCAGCCCCCGCCTAGCTCGCGCCGATACGCAGTATTTT.

The J gene is TRBJ2-2, the V gene TRBV6-1, with TRBD1 matching over 8 bases. V was clipped by 7 bases and J by 5 bases; unmatched bases: 6. The CDR3 length is 14 residues. The germline gives CDR1 MNHNS, CDR2 SASEGT. The DNA of the CDR3 is TGTGCCAGCACCCCAGGGGGCGATACCGGGGAGCTGTTTTTT. Translation: CASTPGGDTGELFF.

The chain couples TRBV20-1 to TRBJ1-2, with D unresolved. The V end was cut by 4 bases, the J end by 6 bases, with 9 bases between. This CDR3 contains 11 residues. Looked up from germline, CDR1 is DFQATT and CDR2 is SNEGSKA (reference sequence). The chain's CDR3 is CSATPVDGYTF. The DNA for the CDR3 is TGCAGTGCTACACCGGTTGATGGCTACACCTTC.

The CDR3 nucleotides are TGTGCCAGCAGCCGGACAAAAGCCCCAAATGAAAAACTGTTTTTT. Translation gives CASSRTKAPNEKLFF. This sequence joins TRBV6-5 and TRBJ1-4; D might be TRBD1 (5 bases). Trimming stripped 6 bases from V and 5 bases from J, with 16 bases between. CDR3 length: 15 amino acids. CDR1 is MNHEY and CDR2 is SVGAGI in the germline V gene.

This clone showed up just a few times. The genes are TRBV6-1 and TRBJ2-3, with D unresolved. The CDR3 runs to 16 residues. The V gene lost 4 bases and the J gene lost 4 bases, with 18 bases spanning the gap. Germline CDR1 reads MNHNS; CDR2 reads SASEGT. For the CDR3, the DNA is TGTGCCAGCAGTGCCCGGAGTGTTTCCCGTGCAGATACGCAGTATTTT. It yields the protein CASSARSVSRADTQYF.

The chain links TRBV5-5 to TRBJ1-2, with 8 bases that match TRBD1. The V and J ends lost 0 bases and 3 bases, in that order; junction bases with no gene match: 4. This CDR3 is built from 15 residues. Germline values: CDR1 SGHKS, CDR2 YYEKEE (reference sequence). The CDR3 region has the DNA TGTGCCAGCAGCTTGGCCACAGGGGGAGACTATGGCTACACCTTC. The encoded protein is CASSLATGGDYGYTF.